These 13 T cell receptor beta chains share one sample of origin, sequenced in a study of CD8+ T cells in alopecia areata. Treatment given: oral pan-JAK inhibitor, 5-10 mg twice daily. The authors extracted RNA and reverse transcribed it into cDNA as the sequencing template. Sequencing used immunoSEQ multiplex PCR; TCRdb keeps in-frame clones, though not all of them. The sample lists about 190,000 clones; more than 50% were seen once. Sequencing used CD4+ T cells sorted from blood, obtained at week 24, from a patient treated with tofacitinib. These receptors were collected from a human donor with alopecia areata.

This chain links TRBV29-1 with TRBJ2-7; possible D gene TRBD2, 6 bases. The CDR3 totals 13 residues. The V end lost 6 bases, the J end lost 3 bases, and 15 bases lay between the germline ends. Germline-derived CDR1 and CDR2 are SQVTM and ANQGSEA. Here the CDR3 DNA reads TGCAGCGTCCGACAGACTAGAGACTACGAGCAGTACTTC. It is translated as CSVRQTRDYEQYF.

The V call is TRBV4-3, the J call TRBJ1-5; D is perhaps TRBD1 (5 bases). The V end lost 3 bases, the J end lost 5 bases, and 11 bases lay between the germline ends. The germline V gene has CDR1 LGHNA and CDR2 YSLEER. The CDR3 length is 14 residues. The CDR3 is CASSQGTDDQPQHF. The CDR3 DNA is TGCGCCAGCAGCCAGGGGACCGACGATCAGCCCCAGCATTTT.

The chain is built from TRBV7-2 and TRBJ2-5; 8 nucleotides match TRBD1. Per the germline V gene, CDR1 is SGHTA and CDR2 is FQGNSA. The CDR3 runs 16 residues. V dropped 1 base and J dropped 5; count of bases not matched to a gene: 9. The CDR3 nucleotides are TGTGCCAGCAGCTTAGTTTCGGCAGGGGGCAGGGAGACCCAGTACTTC. It codes for CASSLVSAGGRETQYF.

V usage is TRBV18 and J usage is TRBJ1-5, with D possibly being TRBD1 (5 bases). Germline CDR1 and CDR2: KGHSH and LQKENI. The CDR3 is made up of 12 amino acids. V lost 3 bases, J lost 11 bases, and 11 bases lay in between. CDR3 in DNA: TGTGCCAGCTCACCGGAGGGGTCGGCCCAGCATTTT. Its protein is CASSPEGSAQHF.

This clone was seen a few times. This chain links TRBV4-3 with TRBJ2-5; no firm D call. The end of the DNA aligns better with TRBJ2-7, so the J call may be wrong. Germline loops: CDR1 LGHNA, CDR2 YSLEER. The CDR3 consists of 11 residues. CDR3 amino acids: CASSLGSEQYF. The DNA for the CDR3 is TGCGCCAGCAGCCTCGGAAGCGAGCAGTACTTC.

This chain links TRBV9 with TRBJ2-6, with D possibly matching TRBD1 (6 bases). This CDR3 is 17 amino acids long. V lost 3 bases and J lost 1, with 14 bases in between. Germline V gene data show CDR1 as SGDLS and CDR2 as YYNGEE. CDR3 region: CASSARGTSSGANVLTF. DNA of the CDR3: TGTGCCAGCAGCGCTCGAGGGACAAGTTCTGGGGCCAACGTCCTGACTTTC. The whole variable domain, filled in from reference TRBV9 and TRBJ2-6, reads DSGVTQTPKHLITATGQRVTLRCSPRSGDLSVYWYQQSLDQGLQFLIQYYNGEERAKGNILERFSAQQFPDLHSELNLSSLELGDSALYFCASSARGTSSGANVLTFGAGSRLTVL.

The gene calls are TRBV29-1 and TRBJ2-5, with TRBD2 identical over 7 bases. J gave up 5 bases and V 3 bases, and 6 bases lay outside the gene matches. CDR3 length: 13 amino acids. From germline, CDR1 is SQVTM and CDR2 ANQGSEA. The CDR3 DNA is TGCAGCGTTGAGTGGGGGGGACGGGAGACCCAGTACTTC. Encoded protein: CSVEWGGRETQYF.

The CDR3 is CSVVNIDTQYF. CDR3 coding DNA: TGCAGCGTGGTTAATATAGATACGCAGTATTTT. The genes are TRBV29-1 and TRBJ2-3; D uncertain. There are 11 residues in the CDR3. Germline V CDR1 and CDR2: SQVTM, ANQGSEA. With 6 bases removed from V and 5 bases from J, the gap between germline ends came to 9 bases.

The chain recombines TRBV6-5 with TRBJ2-7; 7 positions match TRBD1. The CDR3 contains 13 residues. Looked up from germline, CDR1 is MNHEY and CDR2 is SVGAGI. J gave up 2 bases and V 6 bases, and 4 bases lay outside the gene matches. The CDR3 nucleotides read TGTGCCAGCAGGGCGACAGGGACCTACGAGCAGTACTTC. It codes for CASRATGTYEQYF.

This chain links TRBV10-3 with TRBJ2-3; 8 bases line up with TRBD2. Trimming removed 2 bases from V and 6 bases from J; junction bases left unmatched: 7. Germline V CDR1 and CDR2: ENHRY, SYGVKD. This CDR3 comprises 15 residues. The DNA for the CDR3 is TGTGCCATCAGTGAGACCCCCGGCGGGAGGGATACGCAGTATTTT. It translates to CAISETPGGRDTQYF.

This sequence joins TRBV7-9 and TRBJ2-7; D possibly matches TRBD1 or TRBD2 (5 bases each). V gave up 2 bases and J gave up 0 bases, with 11 bases separating them. Looked up from germline, CDR1 is SEHNR and CDR2 is FQNEAQ (reference sequence). The CDR3 has 15 residues. The DNA for the CDR3 is TGTGCCAGCAGCTTAAATCGGGGACCCTCCTACGAGCAGTACTTC. Translated: CASSLNRGPSYEQYF.

The J gene is TRBJ2-7, the V gene TRBV6-5; no definite D call. Germline V lookup: CDR1 MNHEY, CDR2 SVGAGI. This CDR3 spans 14 amino acids. V lost 3 bases, J lost 0 bases, and 9 bases lay in between. CDR3: CASSYAEYSYEQYF. In DNA, the CDR3 is TGTGCCAGCAGTTATGCGGAATACTCCTACGAGCAGTACTTC.

This clone has more than one count but fewer than ten. The rearrangement uses TRBV7-8 and TRBJ2-1, with TRBD2 as a possible D gene (5 bases). V shed 2 bases and J shed 0 bases, with 14 bases lying between them. Germline-derived CDR1 and CDR2 are SGHVS and FQNEAQ. The CDR3 has 17 amino acids. This CDR3 reads CASSLKRLATSYNEQFF. The CDR3 region has the DNA TGTGCCAGCAGCTTAAAACGGCTAGCCACCTCCTACAATGAGCAGTTCTTC.